This entry lists 29 T cell receptor beta chains sequenced from one sample in a study of Ad26.COV2.S vaccination and SARS-CoV-2 variants. Treatment of the sample: over 15 received Ad26.COV2.S at low or high dose, single or two shots; about 5 received placebo; per-sample allocation not given. Vaccine and placebo recipients were sampled on day 63 after the first injection. Only in-frame clones appear in the TCRdb table, and some are missing; sequencing was by immunoSEQ multiplex PCR. Counted here are 410,000 or so clones, 92% occurring once; the ten biggest clones make up under 2%. Specimen: peripheral blood, collected in a trial of Ad26.COV2.S vaccine versus placebo. The receptors originated from a person aged 18-65 years who received the Ad26.COV2.S COVID-19 vaccine or a placebo.

The chain links TRBV12-3 or TRBV12-4 to TRBJ2-5; D uncertain. The CDR3 covers 11 residues. V lost 3 bases to trimming and J lost 1 base, with 0 bases between them. Written as DNA, the CDR3 is TGTGCCAGCAGTTTCCAAGAGACCCAGTACTTC. This codes for CASSFQETQYF.

Turning to this clone: The germline gene is not matched at one end of the junction; a read error may be the cause. The V gene is TRBV7-9, the J gene TRBJ1-6; D uncertain. The CDR3 spans 16 residues. The germline CDR1 and CDR2 sequences are SEHNR and FQNEAQ (reference sequence). The CDR3 region is CASSLRGGSNNSPLHF. DNA for the CDR3: TGTGCCAGCAGCCTACGTGGAGGCTCCAATAATTCACCCCTCCACTTT. Full variable domain (rest looked up from reference TRBV7-9 and TRBJ1-6): DTGVSQNPRHKITKRGQNVTFRCDPISEHNRLYWYRQTLGQGPEFLTYFQNEAQLEKSRLLSDRFSAERPKGSFSTLEIQRTEQGDSAMYLCASSLRGGSNNSPLHFGNGTRLTVT.

This clone was found once. The J gene is TRBJ2-3, the V gene TRBV5-3, with D maybe TRBD1 (6 bases). TRBV5-3 is an open reading frame, and its role is uncertain. This CDR3 has 15 amino acids. Trimming removed 0 bases from V and 4 bases from J, with 12 bases in between. CDR3 residues: CARSLGQEFPDTQYF. As DNA, the CDR3 is TGTGCCAGAAGCTTGGGACAGGAGTTCCCAGATACGCAGTATTTT.

The J gene is TRBJ1-6, the V gene TRBV15, with 8 bases aligning to TRBD1. The V gene end was trimmed by 3 bases and the J gene end by 7 bases; junction bases not matched to a gene: 5. Germline lookup yields CDR1 LNHNV and CDR2 YYDKDF (reference sequence). The CDR3 runs 15 residues. CDR3 DNA sequence: TGTGCCACCAGCAGGGACAGGGCGCGGAATTCACCCCTCCACTTT. Its protein is CATSRDRARNSPLHF.

This clone was detected once. The chain couples TRBV5-6 to TRBJ2-7; D is possibly TRBD2 (6 bases). The germline gives CDR1 SGHDT, CDR2 YYEEEE. The CDR3 spans 14 residues. V was pared by 8 bases and J by 3 bases, with 18 bases between. The CDR3 DNA reads as TGTGCCAGTTCAGAGGGACTCCTAGTCTACGAGCAGTACTTC. Translation gives CASSEGLLVYEQYF.

The V gene is TRBV7-9, the J gene TRBJ2-7; TRBD2 matches at 8 bases. The CDR3 sequence is 11 residues long. Germline assignment: CDR1 SEHNR and CDR2 FQNEAQ (reference sequence). J lost 3 bases, V lost 11 bases, and 3 bases had no gene match. CDR3 sequence (DNA): TGTGCCGCGGGGGGCCACTACGAGCAGTACTTC. This codes for CAAGGHYEQYF.

The chain is built from TRBV4-1 and TRBJ1-3; D unresolved. The CDR3 contains 16 residues. Germline-derived CDR1 and CDR2 are MGHRA and YSYEKL. V shed 1 base and J shed 0 bases, with 10 bases lying between them. The CDR3 loop is CASSQVNGSSGNTIYF. In nucleotides, the CDR3 is TGCGCCAGCAGCCAAGTTAATGGGTCCTCTGGAAACACCATATATTTT.

This chain connects TRBV6-5 to TRBJ2-3; 8 bases agree with TRBD2. V was pared by 7 bases and J by 2 bases, with 5 bases of the junction left unmatched. Germline V gives CDR1 MNHEY, CDR2 SVGAGI. This CDR3 comprises 14 residues. The CDR3 loop is CASTQRGLTDTQYF. CDR3 nucleotides: TGTGCCAGCACCCAGCGGGGGCTCACAGATACGCAGTATTTT.

CDR3 residues: CSVGDLYEQYF. As DNA, the CDR3 is TGCAGCGTTGGTGACCTCTACGAGCAGTACTTC. The rearrangement links TRBV29-1 to TRBJ2-7; D is unclear. The CDR3 is 11 residues long. V gave up 4 bases and J gave up 3 bases, with 7 bases separating them. In germline, CDR1 is SQVTM, CDR2 ANQGSEA.

The gene calls are TRBV27 and TRBJ2-1; 11 nucleotides line up with TRBD2. CDR3 length equals 16 residues. V trimming: 3 bases; J trimming: 6 bases; junction bases outside the gene matches: 7. CDR1 is MNHEY and CDR2 is SMNVEV in the germline V gene (reference sequence). The CDR3 loop is CASSLRTSGGLNEQFF. The CDR3 region has the DNA TGTGCCAGCAGTTTGAGAACTAGCGGGGGTCTCAATGAGCAGTTCTTC.

The chain carries TRBV19 and TRBJ1-6; 7 positions match TRBD1. This CDR3 has 14 residues. CDR1 is LNHDA, CDR2 SQIVND, per germline (reference sequence). With V trimmed by 5 bases and J by 9 bases, 7 bases remained unmatched. The CDR3 DNA is TGTGCCAGTAGTCTATTGCCAGGGGGTTCACCCCTCCACTTT. Amino acids: CASSLLPGGSPLHF.

The chain recombines TRBV6-2 or TRBV6-3 with TRBJ2-7; 7 bases are shared with TRBD1. The trim removed 2 bases at V and 3 bases at J, leaving 7 bases unmatched. The CDR3 is made up of 15 amino acids. Germline-derived CDR1 and CDR2 are MNHEY and SVGEGT. As DNA, the CDR3 is TGTGCCAGCAGTTACCCTGGACAGGCCAACTACGAGCAGTACTTC. It specifies CASSYPGQANYEQYF.

The gene calls are TRBV30 and TRBJ1-1; the D is unclear. Germline loops: CDR1 GTSNPN, CDR2 SVGIG (reference sequence). V lost 1 base to trimming and J lost 9 bases, with 12 bases between them. The CDR3 is 12 amino acids. The CDR3 bases are TGTGCCTGGAGTGGAGCGAGACCGCAAGCTTTCTTT. It translates to CAWSGARPQAFF.

This clone was seen once. Here the CDR3 reads CASSLWDRGGYTF. For the CDR3, the DNA is TGTGCCAGCAGCTTATGGGACAGGGGTGGCTACACCTTC. J is TRBJ1-2 and V is TRBV7-9, with 10 bases identical to TRBD1. CDR3 size: 13 residues. V shed 2 bases and J 7 bases; nucleotides not matched to a gene: 1. Germline CDR1 SEHNR, CDR2 FQNEAQ (reference sequence).

The CDR3 loop reads CASSSQLRVQRTDTQYF. The CDR3 bases are TGTGCCAGCAGTTCCCAGCTTCGGGTCCAAAGAACAGATACGCAGTATTTT. V and J are TRBV5-4 and TRBJ2-3; no firm D call. V was pared by 5 bases and J by 3 bases, with 22 bases between. The CDR3 sequence is 17 residues long. CDR1 SGHNT and CDR2 YYREEE come from the germline V gene (reference sequence).

The chain links TRBV5-6 to TRBJ1-4; 8 bases align to TRBD1. Germline CDR1 SGHDT, CDR2 YYEEEE. V lost 2 bases to trimming and J lost 7 bases; unmatched junction nucleotides: 4. The CDR3 loop spans 14 amino acids. The CDR3 here is CASSFRGRGEKLFF. For the CDR3, the DNA is TGTGCCAGCAGCTTCAGGGGGCGAGGTGAAAAACTGTTTTTT.

This chain links TRBV18 with TRBJ2-7; 7 bases align to TRBD1. The CDR3 has 14 amino acids. The ends lost 3 bases at V and 7 bases at J; junction bases unmatched: 9. Germline V gives CDR1 KGHSH, CDR2 LQKENI. The CDR3 here is CASSPWTGRGEQYF. The CDR3 DNA sequence: TGTGCCAGCTCACCTTGGACAGGCCGTGGGGAGCAGTACTTC.

On this clone: At one end, the junction sequence differs from germline, possibly due to a read error. The V and J genes are TRBV30 and TRBJ2-6; no firm D call. Germline CDR1 reads GTSNPN; CDR2 reads SVGIG (reference sequence). This CDR3 has 14 amino acids. This chain's CDR3 is CASSKGTGANVLTF. In nucleotides, the CDR3 is TGTGCCTCGAGTAAGGGCACTGGGGCCAACGTCCTGACTTTC. The whole variable domain, filled in from reference TRBV30 and TRBJ2-6, reads SQTIHQWPATLVQPVGSPLSLECTVEGTSNPNLYWYRQAAGRGLQLLFYSVGIGQISSEVPQNLSASRPQDRQFILSSKKLLLSDSGFYLCASSKGTGANVLTFGAGSRLTVL.

The chain carries TRBV9 and TRBJ1-3; 7 bases are a match to TRBD1. V lost 4 bases and J lost 4; bases outside the gene matches: 8. The CDR3 is 15 amino acids. Per the germline V gene, CDR1 is SGDLS and CDR2 is YYNGEE. The CDR3 DNA sequence: TGTGCCAGCAGCCCACCCGACAGGGCCGGAAACACCATATATTTT. Amino acid sequence: CASSPPDRAGNTIYF.

The V call is TRBV9, the J call TRBJ1-2; D is possibly TRBD1 (5 bases). V lost 6 bases and J 7 bases, leaving 10 bases between the germline ends. This CDR3 contains 11 residues. Germline V lookup: CDR1 SGDLS, CDR2 YYNGEE. CDR3 sequence: CASKDGGGYTF. CDR3 nucleotide sequence: TGTGCCAGCAAGGACGGGGGTGGCTACACCTTC.

This clone was recorded once. The chain carries TRBV7-6 and TRBJ2-2; D may be TRBD2 (5 bases). V was trimmed by 1 base and J by 2 bases, leaving 8 bases between them. This CDR3 contains 15 residues. The V gene's germline CDR1 is SGHVS and CDR2 FNYEAQ. The chain's CDR3 is CASSLDGRNTGELFF. In DNA, the CDR3 is TGTGCCAGCAGCTTAGATGGGAGAAACACCGGGGAGCTGTTTTTT. Full variable domain (rest looked up from reference TRBV7-6 and TRBJ2-2): GAGVSQSPRYKVTKRGQDVALRCDPISGHVSLYWYRQALGQGPEFLTYFNYEAQQDKSGLPNDRFSAERPEGSISTLTIQRTEQRDSAMYRCASSLDGRNTGELFFGEGSRLTVL.

This clone was seen once. The chain is built from TRBV28 and TRBJ1-2, with TRBD1 matching over 9 bases. Germline values: CDR1 MDHEN, CDR2 SYDVKM. V dropped 3 bases and J dropped 4; count of bases not matched to a gene: 9. This CDR3 has 16 residues. The chain's CDR3 is CASSLVQRDRVYGYTF. DNA for the CDR3: TGTGCCAGCAGTTTGGTACAACGGGACAGGGTCTATGGCTACACCTTC.

The V gene is TRBV12-3 or TRBV12-4, the J gene TRBJ1-4; D is uncertain. The CDR3 covers 13 residues. V was cut by 8 bases and J by 7 bases, with 14 bases left in between. The CDR3 protein is CASRAGWSEKLFF. CDR3 nucleotides: TGTGCCAGCCGGGCTGGGTGGAGTGAAAAACTGTTTTTT.

This chain joins TRBV19 and TRBJ2-5, with 10 nucleotides matching TRBD1. CDR3 size: 15 residues. The germline gives CDR1 LNHDA, CDR2 SQIVND (reference sequence). J was trimmed by 5 bases and V by 5 bases; bases with no gene match: 8. The CDR3 nucleotides read TGTGCCAGTAGTCCAAGGACAGGGGGTTGGGAGACCCAGTACTTC. Translated, it gives CASSPRTGGWETQYF.

The chain employs TRBV2 and TRBJ1-1; 12 positions match TRBD1. CDR3 length: 16 amino acids. J gave up 5 bases and V 4 bases, and 8 bases lay outside the gene matches. In germline, CDR1 is SNHLY, CDR2 FYNNEI. The CDR3 sequence is CASSVGTGGRRTEAFF. CDR3 bases: TGTGCCAGCAGTGTGGGGACAGGGGGCAGGAGGACTGAAGCTTTCTTT.

The V and J genes are TRBV18 and TRBJ2-3; 9 nucleotides match TRBD1. The CDR3 length is 14 residues. Germline V gives CDR1 KGHSH, CDR2 LQKENI. Unmatched junction bases numbered 1, after V lost 3 bases and J lost 3 bases. The CDR3 sequence is CASSPGQGTDTQYF. The DNA for the CDR3 is TGTGCCAGCTCACCCGGACAGGGGACAGATACGCAGTATTTT.

The chain joins TRBV5-1 to TRBJ2-7, with 8 nucleotides matching TRBD2. Germline V gene data show CDR1 as SGHRS and CDR2 as YFSETQ. The CDR3 runs to 15 residues. V dropped 2 bases and J dropped 6; count of bases not matched to a gene: 10. CDR3 in DNA: TGCGCCAGCAGCTTCGGACTAGCCGGGGCGGGCGAGCAGTACTTC. It is translated as CASSFGLAGAGEQYF.

The chain joins TRBV18 to TRBJ1-1, with D unclear. CDR1 is KGHSH and CDR2 is LQKENI in the germline V gene. V was clipped by 2 bases and J by 6 bases, with 10 bases between them. CDR3 length: 13 residues. The CDR3 DNA follows: TGTGCCAGCTCACCAGGGATCAGCGCTGAAGCTTTCTTT. Residues: CASSPGISAEAFF.

This rearrangement joins TRBV20-1 to TRBJ2-5; 11 bases match TRBD2. The CDR3 consists of 16 residues. With 3 bases clipped from V and 3 bases from J, the junction kept 9 bases outside the gene matches. Germline V gene data show CDR1 as DFQATT and CDR2 as SNEGSKA (reference sequence). In DNA form, the CDR3 reads TGCAGTGCTAGTTCGGCTAGCGGGGGGTACAAAGAGACCCAGTACTTC. It encodes CSASSASGGYKETQYF.